The clone carrying this TCR beta chain came up once. These data originate in a study of blood T cell repertoires in COVID-19. Study context: Samples came from the United States, Italy and Spain, spanning acute and convalescent COVID-19.

Original handling: Estimated nucleated cell counts came from reference gene primer amplification. Repertoires were generated with immunoSEQ multiplex PCR, while TCRdb's copy carries only in-frame clones and drops some. That table is the source of V, J and clone size, and D and trimming were worked out from the DNA. The repertoire consists of 150,000 to 200,000 clones, with around 87% occurring once and the leading ten covering almost 1%. Germline V gene lookup returns CDR1 MDHEN and CDR2 SYDVKM. V shed 5 bases, J shed 6 bases, and the junction held 6 bases outside the gene matches. The CDR3 is 15 residues long.

The clonotype was recovered from a young man with acute or convalescent COVID-19. The chain recombines TRBV28 with TRBJ1-4, with 10 bases aligning to TRBD1. Sequenced sample: peripheral blood. The CDR3 protein is CASSPPGQGHEKLFF. The CDR3 nucleotides read TGTGCCAGCAGTCCCCCGGGACAGGGGCATGAAAAACTGTTTTTT.